These 9 T cell receptor beta chains came from one sample sequenced in a study of blood T cell repertoires in COVID-19. The data were produced by immunoSEQ multiplex PCR, yet TCRdb's version contains in-frame clones alone and is incomplete. The data show more than 85,000 clones, about four fifths seen once. The specimen was peripheral blood. The receptors shown here come from a woman in her seventies with acute or convalescent COVID-19.

V is TRBV15 and J is TRBJ1-1; unclear D gene. This CDR3 contains 16 residues. Germline V lookup: CDR1 LNHNV, CDR2 YYDKDF (reference sequence). V was trimmed by 1 base and J by 4 bases, leaving 16 bases between them. The CDR3 region has the DNA TGTGCCACCAGCAGAGGAGGTTTCGGCGGGCTCACTGAAGCTTTCTTT. Encoded protein: CATSRGGFGGLTEAFF.

This sequence joins TRBV4-3 and TRBJ1-3, with 9 bases fitting TRBD1. Germline trimming cut 4 bases from V and 1 base from J; bases unmatched to any gene: 5. The CDR3 consists of 16 residues. CDR1 LGHNA and CDR2 YSLEER come from the germline V gene. CDR3 in DNA: TGCGCCAGCAGCCTGGGACAGGGAGCTTCTGGAAACACCATATATTTT. It translates to CASSLGQGASGNTIYF.

This chain joins TRBV3-1 (or the pseudogene TRBV3-2) and TRBJ2-1; the match to TRBD2 covers 12 bases. Germline V gene lookup returns CDR1 LGHDT and CDR2 YNNKEL (reference sequence). This CDR3 spans 15 amino acids. The J segment lost 15 bases and the V segment lost 0 bases, leaving 9 bases of the junction unmatched. The CDR3 nucleotides read TGTGCCAGCAGCCAAGAGCCCCTAGCGGGGGGGCACCGGTTCTTC. Amino acid sequence: CASSQEPLAGGHRFF.

CDR3 loop: CSVDSQGLRWDGYTF. The CDR3 DNA is TGCAGCGTCGATTCTCAAGGACTGCGTTGGGATGGCTACACCTTC. The chain is built from TRBV29-1 and TRBJ1-2; no definite D call. The CDR3 is 15 amino acids. Germline-derived CDR1 and CDR2 are SQVTM and ANQGSEA. Trimming shortened V by 6 bases and J by 6 bases, and 23 bases separated the two germline ends.

The chain has TRBV7-2 and TRBJ2-3; possibly TRBD2 for D (7 bases). Trimming cost V 3 bases and J 9 bases, with 19 bases left between them. This CDR3 contains 15 residues. Per the germline V gene, CDR1 is SGHTA and CDR2 is FQGNSA. CDR3 sequence (DNA): TGTGCCAGCAGCTTCTTGGGGGGGGCACAAACGACGCAGTATTTT. Residues: CASSFLGGAQTTQYF.

This chain uses TRBV21-1 with TRBJ2-3; TRBD2 is the table's D call, not checked against the DNA. TRBV21-1 is marked as a pseudogene. The CDR3 is 17 residues long. The CDR3 loop is CASYIGDFSGSQDTQYF. CDR3 sequence (DNA): TGTGCCAGCTATATCGGCGATTTTAGCGGGAGCCAAGATACGCAGTATTTT.

This clone was counted between two and nine times. The genes are TRBV27 and TRBJ2-1; TRBD2 matches 12 bases. After removal of 2 bases from V and 6 bases from J, the junction contained 2 bases not matched to a gene. CDR3 size: 15 residues. CDR1 MNHEY and CDR2 SMNVEV come from the germline V gene (reference sequence). The CDR3 loop is CASSLGTSGFNEQFF. Here the CDR3 DNA reads TGTGCCAGCAGTTTAGGGACTAGCGGGTTCAATGAGCAGTTCTTC.

The CDR3 DNA is TGTGCCAGTAGTATTGGGGAGGCGGGCACTGAAGCTTTCTTT. This codes for CASSIGEAGTEAFF. This chain connects TRBV19 to TRBJ1-1; D gene unclear. Germline assignment: CDR1 LNHDA and CDR2 SQIVND (reference sequence). V gave up 3 bases and J gave up 4 bases, with 12 bases separating them. CDR3 size: 14 residues.

V and J are TRBV3-1 (or the pseudogene TRBV3-2) and TRBJ1-5; the match to TRBD1 covers 7 bases. Germline V gene data show CDR1 as LGHDT and CDR2 as YNNKEL (reference sequence). Trimming cost V 3 bases and J 0 bases; bases outside gene matches: 2. The CDR3 is made up of 15 amino acids. Here the CDR3 DNA reads TGTGCCAGCAGCCAGCGGACAGGTAGCAATCAGCCCCAGCATTTT. Translating gives CASSQRTGSNQPQHF.